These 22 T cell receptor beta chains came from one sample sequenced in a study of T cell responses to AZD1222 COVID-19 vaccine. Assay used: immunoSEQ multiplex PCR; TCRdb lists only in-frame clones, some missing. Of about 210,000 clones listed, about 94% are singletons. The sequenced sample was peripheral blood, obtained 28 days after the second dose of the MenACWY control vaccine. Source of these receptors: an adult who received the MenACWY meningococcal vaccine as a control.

CDR3: CASSSGRTEAFF. Written as DNA, the CDR3 is TGCGCCAGCAGCTCGGGACGAACTGAAGCTTTCTTT. The chain employs TRBV5-1 and TRBJ1-1; the D gene is possibly TRBD1 (5 bases). Germline V gene data show CDR1 as SGHRS and CDR2 as YFSETQ. V was trimmed by 3 bases and J by 5 bases, leaving 8 bases between them. This CDR3 spans 12 amino acids.

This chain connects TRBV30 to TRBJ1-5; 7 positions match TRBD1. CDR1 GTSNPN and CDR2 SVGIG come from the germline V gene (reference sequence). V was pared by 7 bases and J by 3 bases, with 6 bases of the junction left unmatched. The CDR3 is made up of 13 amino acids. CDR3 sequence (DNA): TGTGCCTTCGCACAGGGGATCAATCAGCCCCAGCATTTT. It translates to CAFAQGINQPQHF.

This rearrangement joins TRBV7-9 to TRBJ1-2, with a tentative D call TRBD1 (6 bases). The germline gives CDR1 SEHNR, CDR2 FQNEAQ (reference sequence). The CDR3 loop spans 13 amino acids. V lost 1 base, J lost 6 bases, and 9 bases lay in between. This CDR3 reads CASSLGGLDGYTF. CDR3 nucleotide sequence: TGTGCCAGCAGCTTAGGGGGGCTGGATGGCTACACCTTC.

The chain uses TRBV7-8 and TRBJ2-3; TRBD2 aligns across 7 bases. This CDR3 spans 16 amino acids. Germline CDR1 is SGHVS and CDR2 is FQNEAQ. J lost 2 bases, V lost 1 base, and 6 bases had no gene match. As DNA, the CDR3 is TGTGCCAGCAGCTTAGGGGCGGGAGAGATCACAGATACGCAGTATTTT. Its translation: CASSLGAGEITDTQYF.

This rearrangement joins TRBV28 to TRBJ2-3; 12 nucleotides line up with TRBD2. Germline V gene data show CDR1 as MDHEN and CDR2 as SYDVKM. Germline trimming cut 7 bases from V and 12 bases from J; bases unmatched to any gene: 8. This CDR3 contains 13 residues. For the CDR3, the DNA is TGTGCCAGCATGACTAGCGGGAGCTTTCGACAGTATTTT. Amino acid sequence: CASMTSGSFRQYF.

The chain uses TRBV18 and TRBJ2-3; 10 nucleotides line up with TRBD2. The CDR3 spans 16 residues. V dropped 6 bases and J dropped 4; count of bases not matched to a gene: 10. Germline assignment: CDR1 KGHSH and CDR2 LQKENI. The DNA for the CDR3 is TGTGCCAGCTCGCCTTACCAGCGGGAGGGCCCAGATACGCAGTATTTT. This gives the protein CASSPYQREGPDTQYF.

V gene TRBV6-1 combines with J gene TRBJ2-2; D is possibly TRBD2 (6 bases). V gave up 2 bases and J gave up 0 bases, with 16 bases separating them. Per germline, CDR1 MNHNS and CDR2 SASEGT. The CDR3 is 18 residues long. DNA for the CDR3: TGTGCCAGCAGTGAATCTTGGCCGTCGGGAGCGAACACCGGGGAGCTGTTTTTT. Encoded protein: CASSESWPSGANTGELFF.

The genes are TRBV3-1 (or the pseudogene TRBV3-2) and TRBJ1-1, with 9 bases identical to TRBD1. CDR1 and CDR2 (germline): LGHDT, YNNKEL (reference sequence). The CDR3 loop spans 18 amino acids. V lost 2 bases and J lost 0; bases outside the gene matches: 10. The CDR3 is CASSQPATGGGLNTEAFF. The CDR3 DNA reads TGTGCCAGCAGCCAACCCGCTACAGGGGGCGGACTGAACACTGAAGCTTTCTTT.

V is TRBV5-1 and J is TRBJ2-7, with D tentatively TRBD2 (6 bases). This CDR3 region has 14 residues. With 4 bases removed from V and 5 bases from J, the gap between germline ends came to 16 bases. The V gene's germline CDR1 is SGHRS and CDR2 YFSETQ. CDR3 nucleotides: TGCGCCAGCAGCGGGGGGTTAGGTGCGCACGAGCAGTACTTC. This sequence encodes CASSGGLGAHEQYF.

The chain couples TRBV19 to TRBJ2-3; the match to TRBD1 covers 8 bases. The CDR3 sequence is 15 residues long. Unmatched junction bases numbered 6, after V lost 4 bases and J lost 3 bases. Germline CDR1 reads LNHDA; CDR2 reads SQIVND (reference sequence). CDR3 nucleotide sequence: TGTGCCAGTAGTAGACAGGGGATAAAAACAGATACGCAGTATTTT. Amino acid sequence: CASSRQGIKTDTQYF.

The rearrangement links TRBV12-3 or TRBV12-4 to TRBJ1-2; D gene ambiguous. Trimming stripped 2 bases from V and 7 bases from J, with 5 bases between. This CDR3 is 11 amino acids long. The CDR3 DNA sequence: TGTGCCAGCAGTTTAAGGCGTGGCTACACCTTC. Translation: CASSLRRGYTF.

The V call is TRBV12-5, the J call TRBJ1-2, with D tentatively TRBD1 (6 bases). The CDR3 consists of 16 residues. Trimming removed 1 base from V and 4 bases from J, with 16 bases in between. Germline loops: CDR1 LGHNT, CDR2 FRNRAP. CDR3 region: CASGLGQGGGFYGYTF. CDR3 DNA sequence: TGTGCTAGTGGTTTGGGGCAGGGAGGGGGTTTCTATGGCTACACCTTC.

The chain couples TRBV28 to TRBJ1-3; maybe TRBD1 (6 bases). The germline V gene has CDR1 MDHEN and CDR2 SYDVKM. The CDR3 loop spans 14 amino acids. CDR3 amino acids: CGRGDNSSGNTIYF. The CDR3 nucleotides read TGTGGGAGGGGGGACAACAGCTCTGGAAACACCATATATTTT. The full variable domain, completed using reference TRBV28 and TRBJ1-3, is DVKVTQSSRYLVKRTGEKVFLECVQDMDHENMFWYRQDPGLGLRLIYFSYDVKMKEKGDIPEGYSVSREKKERFSLILESASTNQTSMYLCGRGDNSSGNTIYFGEGSWLTVV.

The CDR3 spells CATSETTGVSVNEQFF. The CDR3 DNA sequence: TGTGCCACCAGTGAGACGACAGGGGTTAGTGTGAATGAGCAGTTCTTC. The chain uses TRBV24-1 and TRBJ2-1, with TRBD1 matching 8 bases. Germline V lookup: CDR1 KGHDR, CDR2 SFDVKD. Trimming at V came to 4 bases and at J to 7 bases, leaving 11 bases not matched to a gene. The CDR3 runs to 16 residues.

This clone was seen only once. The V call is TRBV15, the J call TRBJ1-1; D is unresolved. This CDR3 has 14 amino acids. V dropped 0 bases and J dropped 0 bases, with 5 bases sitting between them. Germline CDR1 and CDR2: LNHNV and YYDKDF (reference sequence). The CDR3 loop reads CATSRDYVNTEAFF. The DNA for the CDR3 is TGTGCCACCAGCAGAGATTATGTGAACACTGAAGCTTTCTTT.

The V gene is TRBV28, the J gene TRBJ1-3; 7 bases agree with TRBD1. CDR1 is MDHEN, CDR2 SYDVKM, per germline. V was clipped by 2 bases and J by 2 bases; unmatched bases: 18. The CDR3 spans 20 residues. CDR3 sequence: CASSLPAGTAVPGAGNTIYF. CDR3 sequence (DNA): TGTGCCAGCAGTTTACCAGCCGGGACAGCCGTACCTGGGGCTGGAAACACCATATATTTT.

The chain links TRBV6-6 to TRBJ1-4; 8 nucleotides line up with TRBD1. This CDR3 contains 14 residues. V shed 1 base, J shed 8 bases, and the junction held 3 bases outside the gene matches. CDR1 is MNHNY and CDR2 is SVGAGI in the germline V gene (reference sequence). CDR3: CASSYFRQGEKLFF. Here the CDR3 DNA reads TGTGCCAGCAGTTACTTTAGACAGGGGGAAAAACTGTTTTTT.

In DNA, the CDR3 is TGTGCCAGCAGCCCCCGGGACAGGGATTATGGCTACACCTTC. It specifies CASSPRDRDYGYTF. The V and J genes are TRBV9 and TRBJ1-2, with TRBD1 matching over 9 bases. V dropped 4 bases and J dropped 5; count of bases not matched to a gene: 6. CDR1 is SGDLS and CDR2 is YYNGEE in the germline V gene. CDR3 length: 14 residues.

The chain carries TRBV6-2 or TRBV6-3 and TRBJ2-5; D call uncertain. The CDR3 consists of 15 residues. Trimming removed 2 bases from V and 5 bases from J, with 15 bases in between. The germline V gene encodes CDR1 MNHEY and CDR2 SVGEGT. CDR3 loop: CASSYPPGRVETQYF. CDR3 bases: TGTGCCAGCAGTTACCCCCCCGGACGGGTGGAGACCCAGTACTTC.

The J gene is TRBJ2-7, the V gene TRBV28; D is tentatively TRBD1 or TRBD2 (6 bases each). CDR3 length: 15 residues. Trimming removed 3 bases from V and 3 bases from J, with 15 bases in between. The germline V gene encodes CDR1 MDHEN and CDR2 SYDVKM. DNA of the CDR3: TGTGCCAGCAGTTTCCCAGGGGCGCGGGACTACGAGCAGTACTTC. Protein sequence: CASSFPGARDYEQYF. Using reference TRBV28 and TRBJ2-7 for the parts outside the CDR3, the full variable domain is DVKVTQSSRYLVKRTGEKVFLECVQDMDHENMFWYRQDPGLGLRLIYFSYDVKMKEKGDIPEGYSVSREKKERFSLILESASTNQTSMYLCASSFPGARDYEQYFGPGTRLTVT.

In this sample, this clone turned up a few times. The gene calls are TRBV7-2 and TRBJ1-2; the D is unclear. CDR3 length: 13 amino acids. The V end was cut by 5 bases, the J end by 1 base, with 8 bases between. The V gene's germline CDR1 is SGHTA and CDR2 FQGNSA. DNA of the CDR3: TGTGCCAGCAGCCTCCGGGGTAACTATGGCTACACCTTC. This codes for CASSLRGNYGYTF.

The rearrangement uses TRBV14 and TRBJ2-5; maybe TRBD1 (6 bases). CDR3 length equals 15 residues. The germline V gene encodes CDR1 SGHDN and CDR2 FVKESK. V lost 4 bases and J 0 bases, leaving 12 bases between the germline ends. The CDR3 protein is CASSRGRTDQETQYF. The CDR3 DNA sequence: TGTGCCAGCAGCCGGGGAAGGACAGACCAAGAGACCCAGTACTTC.